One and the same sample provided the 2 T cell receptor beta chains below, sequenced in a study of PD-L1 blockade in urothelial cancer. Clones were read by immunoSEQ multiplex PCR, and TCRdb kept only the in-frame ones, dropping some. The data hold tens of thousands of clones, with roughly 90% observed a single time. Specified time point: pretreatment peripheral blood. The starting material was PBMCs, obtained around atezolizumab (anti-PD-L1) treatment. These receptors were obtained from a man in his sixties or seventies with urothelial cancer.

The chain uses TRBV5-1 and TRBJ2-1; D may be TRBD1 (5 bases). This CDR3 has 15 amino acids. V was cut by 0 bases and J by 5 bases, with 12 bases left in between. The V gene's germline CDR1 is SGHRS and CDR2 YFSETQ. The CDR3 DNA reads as TGCGCCAGCAGCTTGGTAATCCCAGGGAACAATGAGCAGTTCTTC. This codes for CASSLVIPGNNEQFF.

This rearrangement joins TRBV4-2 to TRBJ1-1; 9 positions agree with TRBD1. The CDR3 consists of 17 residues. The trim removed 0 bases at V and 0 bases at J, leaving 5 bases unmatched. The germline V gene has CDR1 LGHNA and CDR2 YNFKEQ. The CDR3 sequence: CASSQDGGTGLNTEAFF. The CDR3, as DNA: TGTGCCAGCAGCCAAGATGGAGGGACAGGGCTGAACACTGAAGCTTTCTTT.